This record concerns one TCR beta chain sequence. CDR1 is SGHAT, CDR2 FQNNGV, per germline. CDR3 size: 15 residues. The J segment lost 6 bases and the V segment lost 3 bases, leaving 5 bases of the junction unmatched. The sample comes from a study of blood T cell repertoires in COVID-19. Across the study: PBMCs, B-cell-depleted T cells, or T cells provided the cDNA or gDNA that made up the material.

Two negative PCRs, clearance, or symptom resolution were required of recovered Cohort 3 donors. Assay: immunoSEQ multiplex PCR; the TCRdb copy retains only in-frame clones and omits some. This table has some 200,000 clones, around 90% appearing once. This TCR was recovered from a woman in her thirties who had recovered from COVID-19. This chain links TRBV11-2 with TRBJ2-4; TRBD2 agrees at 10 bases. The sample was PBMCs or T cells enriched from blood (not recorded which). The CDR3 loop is CASSFQASGRNIQYF. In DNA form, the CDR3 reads TGTGCCAGCAGCTTTCAGGCTAGCGGGAGAAACATTCAGTACTTC.